Detailed here is one TCR beta chain. Its antigen is unidentified. Measured with immunoSEQ multiplex PCR; TCRdb has only the in-frame clones, and not every one. The table shows 150,000 to 180,000 clones, with 88% occurring only once. The trim removed 4 bases at V and 6 bases at J, leaving 7 bases unmatched. The CDR3 is 14 residues long. CDR1 and CDR2 (germline): LGHDT, YNNKEL (reference sequence). The source of the sample is a study of T cell responses to AZD1222 COVID-19 vaccine. Study findings and constraints: The donor cohort was predominantly white British with a female majority, and clonal diversity may have been underestimated.

The specimen comprised peripheral blood, sampled on day 0 of AZD1222 vaccination. The sequence derives from an adult in good health. The chain has TRBV3-1 (or the pseudogene TRBV3-2) and TRBJ1-2, with 8 bases that match TRBD1. DNA of the CDR3: TGTGCCAGCAGCCGCCAGGGGGCACGGGATGGCTACACCTTC. This translates into CASSRQGARDGYTF.